This TCR beta chain stems from a study of T cell clones after liver transplantation (dated by TCRdb to the late 2010s). For the wider study: ITN030ST, the source of the samples, was a randomized trial that attempted immunosuppression withdrawal within 2 years of liver transplantation. Donor-reactive T cell clones were identified using TCRbeta sequencing after a pre-transplant mixed lymphocyte reaction and were then followed in post-transplant blood. Third party-reactive TCRbeta sequences were also identified from pre-transplant MLRs to serve as an antigen-independent comparator for donor-reactive sequences. Of the eight recipients, three were HCV-positive, while the remaining recipients had been transplanted for non-autoimmune, non-viral indications. No induction therapy was given to the subjects, and standard immunosuppression was administered until randomization at 12-24 months post-transplant. Tolerance was defined as complete immunosuppression withdrawal for at least one year with no rise in liver enzymes beyond twice the upper limit of normal. Blood samples were collected pre-transplant, pre-randomization before withdrawal, and post-randomization after either complete withdrawal or failed withdrawal. Of the 8 liver transplant recipients making up the studied cohort, 3 were classified as tolerant and 5 as non-tolerant. Here is what the overall study found, with its caveats: In two subjects, low numbers of available donor cells limited the measurable donor-reactive repertoire. After accounting for repertoire turnover, donor-reactive detection was significantly reduced in 7 of 8 subjects for CD4 and 8 of 8 for CD8. Because no allograft tissue specimens were available, donor-reactive T cells may have migrated into the graft instead of being deleted. The conclusions were considered preliminary, being limited by small, heterogeneous patient numbers and non-standardized post-transplant time points. Circulating donor-reactive CD4 TCRbeta sequences fell significantly post-transplant in 5 of 8 subjects, irrespective of tolerance or HCV status. A greater decline was seen for donor-reactive sequences than for third party-reactive sequences, suggesting partial antigen-specific deletion unrelated to withdrawal success.

A remark on this clone: There is no known antigen for this receptor. No qualities accompany the bases; no much larger clone lies one base away.

Thawed unstimulated PBMCs were stained for CD3, CD4 and CD8 and FACS-sorted into CD3+CD4+ and CD3+CD8+ populations. Randomization to immunosuppression withdrawal applied to every one of the 8 studied subjects. Genomic DNA was isolated with the Qiagen DNeasy Blood and Tissue Kit. High-throughput TCRbeta CDR3 sequencing of frozen genomic DNA was performed by immunoSEQ, including PCR amplification, mapping, bias correction and internal controls. The paper's processing steps were these. Productive rearrangements were kept, and unique TCRbeta sequences were defined by CDR3 nucleotide sequence plus V and J gene. Donor-reactive sequences required at least 5-fold expansion in CFSE-low cells versus unstimulated pre-transplant cells and at least 0.01% frequency. Minimum frequency thresholds were set for each subject on the basis of the unstimulated sample with the lowest template count, so that a detection power of at least 90% was ensured. Jensen-Shannon divergence between the top 1000 TCRbeta sequences after and before transplant was used to measure repertoire turnover. Changes in detection of donor-reactive sequences were tested with two-sided Fisher's exact tests. The source is immuneACCESS, and TCRdb retained only in-frame sequences with V and J called. Part of the clones is not carried over; for the studies checked, unresolved V genes explain less than half of this, and the remainder is unexplained. From that table come the V and J calls and clone size; the DNA was used to work out D and trimming. The sample has roughly 23,000 clones on record, 85% to 95% of them singletons. The ten largest clones add up to 20% to 30% of the sample.

V is clipped by 1 base and J by 6 bases, and the sequence between their germline boundaries is 7 bases long. From the cysteine up to the phenylalanine, the CDR3 has a length of 13 residues. Just CDR3 DNA is preserved here, 39 bases in frame from base 1. Per the germline V gene, SGHVS is the CDR1 and FQNEAQ is the CDR2. Specimen: CD8+ T cells from blood, collected about 25 months after liver transplant. The sequence joins TRBV7-8 to TRBJ1-3; the D gene identity is not certain. This receptor was taken from a human patient who received a liver transplant. After a transplant, certain T cells may trace back to the graft donor. The CDR3 in this case is CASSLDSENTIYF. Read as DNA, the sequence is TGTGCCAGCAGCTTAGATTCCGAAAACACCATATATTTT.